Each of the 15 T cell receptor beta chains below was sequenced from the same sample in a study of cytotoxic CD8 clonotypes in ibrutinib-treated CLL. The method was immunoSEQ multiplex PCR; TCRdb's version includes in-frame clones alone and lacks a portion of them. In the table there are more than 300,000 clones, 80% of which are singletons. The sample in question was PBMCs, obtained before ibrutinib treatment. Receptors were obtained from a human donor with chronic lymphocytic leukemia.

This sequence joins TRBV4-3 and TRBJ2-6, with D maybe TRBD1 (6 bases). In germline, CDR1 is LGHNA, CDR2 YSLEER. The CDR3 runs 19 residues. V was cut by 3 bases and J by 4 bases, with 22 bases left in between. CDR3 in DNA: TGCGCCAGCAGCCACCCAGACAGGCGAACGGCCCAGGGGGCCAACGTCCTGACTTTC. This translates into CASSHPDRRTAQGANVLTF.

V gene TRBV25-1 combines with J gene TRBJ2-3; D not resolved. Trimming stripped 5 bases from V and 0 bases from J, with 9 bases between. Germline-derived CDR1 and CDR2 are MGHDK and SYGVNS. The CDR3 is 14 residues long. The CDR3 DNA reads TGTGCCAGCAGTCCTCCCTTTAGCACAGATACGCAGTATTTT. Protein sequence: CASSPPFSTDTQYF.

This chain joins TRBV11-1 and TRBJ2-1; TRBD2 matches 12 bases. Germline trimming cut 4 bases from V and 2 bases from J; bases unmatched to any gene: 0. This CDR3 region has 15 residues. Per the germline V gene, CDR1 is SGHAT and CDR2 is FQDESV (reference sequence). The CDR3 DNA reads as TGTGCCAGCAGCTGGACTAGCGGGACCTACAATGAGCAGTTCTTC. Amino acid sequence: CASSWTSGTYNEQFF.

Of note for this clone: Sequence at one end of the junction differs from germline and may be a read error. The V and J genes are TRBV7-7 and TRBJ2-1; 7 bases map to TRBD2. Per germline, CDR1 SSHAT and CDR2 FNYEAQ (reference sequence). The CDR3 loop spans 17 amino acids. The CDR3 bases are TGTGCTAGCAGCTTAATCGGGGCGGGAGCAAGCGGCAATGAGCAGTTCTTC. This gives the protein CASSLIGAGASGNEQFF.

The chain couples TRBV9 to TRBJ2-1, with 7 bases lining up with TRBD2. Germline assignment: CDR1 SGDLS and CDR2 YYNGEE. J gave up 0 bases and V 1 base, and 1 base lay outside the gene matches. This CDR3 comprises 15 residues. In DNA, the CDR3 is TGTGCCAGCAGCGTAATAGCGGGCTCCTACAATGAGCAGTTCTTC. As protein: CASSVIAGSYNEQFF.

The chain employs TRBV19 and TRBJ2-7, with 11 bases matching TRBD2. Per the germline V gene, CDR1 is LNHDA and CDR2 is SQIVND (reference sequence). The CDR3 has 16 residues. J lost 6 bases, V lost 0 bases, and 7 bases had no gene match. CDR3: CASSIDTSGSAGEQYF. The CDR3 DNA follows: TGTGCCAGTAGTATAGATACTAGCGGGAGCGCGGGCGAGCAGTACTTC.

The chain recombines TRBV13 with TRBJ2-1, with D perhaps assigned TRBD1 or TRBD2 (5 bases each). The CDR3 spans 14 residues. Trimming shortened V by 4 bases and J by 4 bases, and 11 bases separated the two germline ends. Germline V lookup: CDR1 PRHDT, CDR2 FYEKMQ (reference sequence). The CDR3 here is CASSSQGVYNEQFF. Written as DNA, the CDR3 is TGTGCCAGCAGCTCCCAGGGAGTATACAATGAGCAGTTCTTC.

The chain recombines TRBV4-3 with TRBJ1-4; D unclear. Germline V gene data show CDR1 as LGHNA and CDR2 as YSLEER. CDR3 length: 13 amino acids. V lost 1 base to trimming and J lost 8 bases, with 8 bases between them. CDR3 in DNA: TGCGCCAGCAGCCAAGCAGTACGGGAAAAACTGTTTTTT. Its protein product is CASSQAVREKLFF.

This chain connects TRBV19 to TRBJ1-5; D unresolved. The CDR3 contains 12 residues. V was pared by 7 bases and J by 5 bases, with 9 bases between. Germline values: CDR1 LNHDA, CDR2 SQIVND (reference sequence). CDR3 region: CASNDPDQPQHF. The DNA for the CDR3 is TGTGCCAGTAACGACCCCGATCAGCCCCAGCATTTT.

The chain couples TRBV16 to TRBJ2-4; no clear D gene. Germline values: CDR1 KGHSY, CDR2 FQNENV. CDR3 length equals 15 residues. Trimming shortened V by 2 bases and J by 9 bases, and 17 bases separated the two germline ends. The CDR3 spells CASSQGPDSYGIQYF. CDR3 coding DNA: TGTGCCAGCAGCCAAGGTCCTGACTCATATGGCATTCAGTACTTC. The full variable domain, its missing parts supplied by reference TRBV16 and TRBJ2-4, is GEEVAQTPKHLVRGEGQKAKLYCAPIKGHSYVFWYQQVLKNEFKFLISFQNENVFDETGMPKERFSAKCLPNSPCSLEIQATKLEDSAVYFCASSQGPDSYGIQYFGAGTRLSVL.

This rearrangement joins TRBV30 to TRBJ1-1; D is ambiguous. Trimming pared 4 bases from V and 1 base from J, leaving 13 bases between. CDR1 is GTSNPN and CDR2 is SVGIG in the germline V gene (reference sequence). The CDR3 runs 14 residues. CDR3 loop: CAWTPLGPNTEAFF. The CDR3 DNA reads as TGTGCCTGGACCCCATTGGGCCCGAACACTGAAGCTTTCTTT. Based on the CDR3 plus reference TRBV30 and TRBJ1-1, the full variable domain is SQTIHQWPATLVQPVGSPLSLECTVEGTSNPNLYWYRQAAGRGLQLLFYSVGIGQISSEVPQNLSASRPQDRQFILSSKKLLLSDSGFYLCAWTPLGPNTEAFFGQGTRLTVV.

J is TRBJ2-7 and V is TRBV6-6; D unclear. CDR3 length: 11 amino acids. Germline CDR1 MNHNY, CDR2 SVGAGI (reference sequence). The V and J ends lost 5 bases and 6 bases respectively, with 8 bases between them. CDR3 DNA sequence: TGTGCCAGCAGTCATGGAGCCGAGCAGTACTTC. It codes for CASSHGAEQYF.

This clone was observed once. This chain connects TRBV30 to TRBJ1-1; possibly TRBD1 for D (6 bases). The CDR3 length is 13 residues. V was trimmed by 5 bases and J by 5 bases, leaving 15 bases between them. Germline values: CDR1 GTSNPN, CDR2 SVGIG (reference sequence). The CDR3 sequence: CAWHRDKITEAFF. The CDR3 nucleotides read TGTGCCTGGCACCGGGACAAAATTACTGAAGCTTTCTTT.

V gene TRBV23-1 combines with J gene TRBJ2-4; D remains unclear. TRBV23-1 is annotated as an ORF whose role is uncertain. The CDR3 has 17 residues. V lost 0 bases and J lost 0, with 12 bases in between. The CDR3 sequence: CASSQSSIPVAKNIQYF. The DNA of the CDR3 is TGCGCCAGCAGTCAATCTTCCATTCCAGTAGCCAAAAACATTCAGTACTTC.

V usage is TRBV7-2 and J usage is TRBJ2-2, with TRBD2 matching 13 bases. This CDR3 is built from 15 residues. V shed 5 bases and J 6 bases; nucleotides not matched to a gene: 3. Germline V gene sequence: CDR1 SGHTA, CDR2 FQGNSA. As DNA, the CDR3 is TGTGCCAGCAGCGGACTAGCGGGAGAGGCCGGGGAGCTGTTTTTT. Translated, it gives CASSGLAGEAGELFF.